The rows below give T cell receptor beta chains drawn from one sample of a study of CD8+CD57+ T cells in acquired aplastic anemia. TCRdb ran MiXCR on the reads and lists one entry per CDR3 protein. Here the sample spans around 170,000 distinct CDR3 sequences, 48% being singletons. Sequencing was performed on sorted CD4+, CD8+, or CD8+CD57+ T cells (not recorded which) from PBMCs. The receptors shown here come from a human donor with aplastic anemia. The conserved cysteine and the conserved F or W are not part of the CDR3 here. Each record gives: D gene, V gene, CDR3 protein. The D gene is left open where the match is weak.

TRBD1	TRBV12-3/TRBV12-4	ASRQGASYEQY
NA	TRBV10-3	ASSARGCQETQY
NA	TRBV14	ASSDVTGRPDTQY
NA	TRBV5-1	ASRFAVGEQY
NA	TRBV10-3	AISESGLNNEQF
NA	TRBV19	ASSIPGNYGYT
NA	TRBV2	ASSARGDSSYEQY
NA	TRBV9	ASSVAGADAQY
NA	TRBV5-4	ASSDQGDEQY
NA	TRBV7-7	ASSLATGSGGTQF
NA	TRBV19	ASSIREYNEKLF
NA	TRBV2	ASSGTGEETQY
TRBD2	TRBV15	ATSLGLAAYNEQF
TRBD1	TRBV24-1	ATSDFDDRGRSEAF
TRBD2	TRBV5-4	ASSGPGGETQY
NA	TRBV7-9	ASFGADGTEAF
NA	TRBV10-1	ASSDTGSPLH
TRBD1	TRBV29-1	SVKTGQATYEQY
TRBD1	TRBV29-1	SVEDREGASYNEQF
NA	TRBV20-1	SSQSGAGELF
TRBD1	TRBV10-3	AISPTGNHT
NA	TRBV5-1	ASSPRGTSNTEAF
TRBD2	TRBV5-4	ASRQQLAGVYEQY
TRBD1	TRBV29-1	SVGPTGGYGYT